The 8 T cell receptor beta chains below were found in one sample sequenced in a study of Ad26.COV2.S vaccination and SARS-CoV-2 variants. Repertoires were generated with immunoSEQ multiplex PCR, while TCRdb's copy carries only in-frame clones and drops some. The sample records about 330,000 clones, 85% to 90% being singletons. Noted treatment: about 20 received Ad26.COV2.S at low or high dose, single or two shots; about five received placebo; per-sample allocation not given. All samples were drawn on day 63, counting from the first vaccine or placebo injection. Sample: peripheral blood, taken in a trial of Ad26.COV2.S vaccine versus placebo. The receptors shown here come from a person between 18 and 65 years old who received the Ad26.COV2.S COVID-19 vaccine or a placebo.

Only one count was recorded for this clone. The V call is TRBV6-2 or TRBV6-3, the J call TRBJ1-2; 8 bases are shared with TRBD1. CDR3 length equals 14 residues. Germline V gene data show CDR1 as MNHEY and CDR2 as SVGEGT. V gave up 5 bases and J gave up 4 bases; unmatched junction bases: 6. CDR3 DNA sequence: TGTGCCAGCAGTAAATCCGGGACAGGCTATGGCTACACCTTC. Its translation: CASSKSGTGYGYTF.

V usage is TRBV11-3 and J usage is TRBJ2-1; possible D gene TRBD1, 6 bases. The germline V and J ends were trimmed by 5 bases and 5 bases, with 16 bases remaining between them. Germline CDR1 SGHNT, CDR2 YENEEA. This CDR3 region has 15 residues. CDR3 amino acids: CASSHAVGTNNEQFF. Here the CDR3 DNA reads TGTGCCAGCAGCCACGCGGTGGGGACAAACAATGAGCAGTTCTTC.

The chain links TRBV10-3 to TRBJ1-1, with D unresolved. Trimming stripped 0 bases from V and 5 bases from J, with 13 bases between. The CDR3 covers 15 residues. CDR1 is ENHRY and CDR2 is SYGVKD in the germline V gene. The CDR3 region has the DNA TGTGCCATCAGTGAGTCACGAAGGGATAGGACTGAAGCTTTCTTT. It is translated as CAISESRRDRTEAFF.

A remark on this clone: The sample carries other DNA sequences with the same CDR3. This sequence joins TRBV5-1 and TRBJ1-1; D not certain. CDR1 and CDR2 (germline): SGHRS, YFSETQ. Trimming took off 1 base at V and 2 bases at J, with 6 bases between the two ends. The CDR3 is 13 amino acids. The DNA of the CDR3 is TGCGCCAGCAGCTTGACGGGTAACACTGAAGCTTTCTTT. Translated: CASSLTGNTEAFF.

The chain joins TRBV3-1 (or the pseudogene TRBV3-2) to TRBJ2-1; D not resolved. The V end lost 4 bases, the J end lost 8 bases, and 6 bases lay between the germline ends. This CDR3 comprises 11 residues. Germline assignment: CDR1 LGHDT and CDR2 YNNKEL (reference sequence). CDR3 amino acids: CASSLSDEQFF. As DNA, the CDR3 is TGTGCCAGCAGCCTCAGCGATGAGCAGTTCTTC.

This chain joins TRBV19 and TRBJ1-1; 10 bases align to TRBD1. V shed 3 bases and J 6 bases; nucleotides not matched to a gene: 7. The CDR3 is made up of 15 amino acids. Germline V CDR1 and CDR2: LNHDA, SQIVND (reference sequence). In nucleotides, the CDR3 is TGTGCCAGTAGTATGTTCTGGGACAGGGGTGCTGAAGCTTTCTTT. Amino acids: CASSMFWDRGAEAFF. Filled out from reference TRBV19 and TRBJ1-1, the complete variable domain reads DGGITQSPKYLFRKEGQNVTLSCEQNLNHDAMYWYRQDPGQGLRLIYYSQIVNDFQKGDIAEGYSVSREKKESFPLTVTSAQKNPTAFYLCASSMFWDRGAEAFFGQGTRLTVV.

In this sample, this clone turned up a few times. This chain uses TRBV5-4 with TRBJ2-7, with D unclear. The ends were cut back, 4 bases at V and 6 bases at J, with 17 bases in the middle. The CDR3 spans 14 residues. From germline, CDR1 is SGHNT and CDR2 YYREEE (reference sequence). Written as DNA, the CDR3 is TGTGCCAGCAGCCCCTCCCCCTTACCGGGCGAGCAGTACGTC. This codes for CASSPSPLPGEQYV.

The chain has TRBV24-1 and TRBJ1-3; D not certain. The CDR3 totals 11 residues. The V end was cut by 11 bases, the J end by 4 bases, with 8 bases between. Germline CDR1 reads KGHDR; CDR2 reads SFDVKD. CDR3 sequence: CAIWVGNTIYF. CDR3 DNA: TGTGCCATCTGGGTCGGAAACACCATATATTTT.